The 3 T cell receptor beta chains listed next were all sequenced from one sample in a study of CD8 T cells in ankylosing spondylitis. TCRdb re-derived calls from the 5' RACE reads in MiXCR, one entry per CDR3 protein. The sample holds a few hundred thousand distinct CDR3 sequences; about 24% are singletons and the top ten take roughly 0.67%. The specimen sequenced was blood, either unsorted or a sorted T cell fraction (not recorded which). The receptors shown here come from a male donor with ankylosing spondylitis or in good health (not recorded which).

This clonotype was counted ten times or more. The chain has TRBV20-1 and TRBJ1-4, with 7 bases matching TRBD1. Germline CDR1 reads DFQATT; CDR2 reads SNEGSKA (reference sequence). V was pared by 7 bases and J by 5 bases, with 4 bases of the junction left unmatched. The CDR3 is 12 residues long. The CDR3 sequence: CSGVRGNEKLFF. The CDR3 region has the DNA TGCAGTGGTGTCAGGGGGAATGAAAAACTGTTTTTT.

This clonotype was counted a few times. The rearrangement uses TRBV5-1 and TRBJ2-2; maybe TRBD2 (6 bases). Looked up from germline, CDR1 is SGHRS and CDR2 is YFSETQ. This CDR3 region has 16 residues. Deletions cut 3 bases from V and 6 bases from J, with 18 bases between. CDR3: CASSSGLTTGPGELFF. CDR3 bases: TGCGCCAGCAGCTCGGGACTCACAACCGGGCCCGGGGAGCTGTTTTTT.

This clonotype was seen a few times. CDR3: CSAYRDGSTGELFF. The DNA of the CDR3 is TGCAGTGCGTACCGGGACGGAAGCACCGGGGAGCTGTTTTTT. The chain links TRBV20-1 to TRBJ2-2; D might be TRBD1 or TRBD2, each matching 5 bases. Germline CDR1 and CDR2: DFQATT and SNEGSKA (reference sequence). The CDR3 has 14 amino acids. The ends were cut back, 6 bases at V and 4 bases at J, with 15 bases in the middle.